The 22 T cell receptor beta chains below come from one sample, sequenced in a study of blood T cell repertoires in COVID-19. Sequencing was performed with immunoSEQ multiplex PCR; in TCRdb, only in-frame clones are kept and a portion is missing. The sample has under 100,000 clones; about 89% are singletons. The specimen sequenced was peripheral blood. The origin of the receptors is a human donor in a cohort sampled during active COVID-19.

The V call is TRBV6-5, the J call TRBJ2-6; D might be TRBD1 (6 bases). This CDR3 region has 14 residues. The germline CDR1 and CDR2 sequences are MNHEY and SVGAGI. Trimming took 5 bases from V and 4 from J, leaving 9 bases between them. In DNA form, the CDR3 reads TGTGCCAGCAGTCCAGGGGTCGGGGCCAACGTCCTGACTTTC. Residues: CASSPGVGANVLTF.

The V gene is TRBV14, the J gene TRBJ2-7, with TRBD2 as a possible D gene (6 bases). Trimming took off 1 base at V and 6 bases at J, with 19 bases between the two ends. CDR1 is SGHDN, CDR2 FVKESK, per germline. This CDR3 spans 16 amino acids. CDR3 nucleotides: TGTGCCAGCAGCCAAGGATTTTTCGGGAGTCCCCCCGAGCAGTACTTC. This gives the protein CASSQGFFGSPPEQYF.

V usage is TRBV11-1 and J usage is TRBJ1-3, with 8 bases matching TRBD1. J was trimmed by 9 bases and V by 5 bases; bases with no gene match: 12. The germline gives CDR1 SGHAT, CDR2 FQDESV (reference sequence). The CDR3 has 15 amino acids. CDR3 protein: CASSLGQGNRATIYF. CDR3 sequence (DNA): TGTGCCAGCAGCCTCGGACAGGGTAATCGGGCCACCATATATTTT.

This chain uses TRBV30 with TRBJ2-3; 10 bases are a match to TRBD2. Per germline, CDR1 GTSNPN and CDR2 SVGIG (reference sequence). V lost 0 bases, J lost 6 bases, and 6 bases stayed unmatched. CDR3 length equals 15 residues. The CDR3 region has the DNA TGTGCCTGGAGTGTAGCGGGAGGGATGGGGGATACGCAGTATTTT. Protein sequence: CAWSVAGGMGDTQYF.

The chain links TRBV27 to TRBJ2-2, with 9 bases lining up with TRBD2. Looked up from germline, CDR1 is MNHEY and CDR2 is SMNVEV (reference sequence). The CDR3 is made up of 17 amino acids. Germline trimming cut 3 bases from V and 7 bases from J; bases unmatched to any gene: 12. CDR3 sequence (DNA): TGTGCCAGCAGTTTTCGAGTAGCGGGAGCATTCAACGGGGAGCTGTTTTTT. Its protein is CASSFRVAGAFNGELFF.

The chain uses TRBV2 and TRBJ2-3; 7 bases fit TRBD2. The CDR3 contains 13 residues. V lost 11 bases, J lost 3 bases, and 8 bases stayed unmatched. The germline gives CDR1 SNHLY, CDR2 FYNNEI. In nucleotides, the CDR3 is TGTGCCGCCTTAGCGCGGGAGACAGATACGCAGTATTTT. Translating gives CAALARETDTQYF.

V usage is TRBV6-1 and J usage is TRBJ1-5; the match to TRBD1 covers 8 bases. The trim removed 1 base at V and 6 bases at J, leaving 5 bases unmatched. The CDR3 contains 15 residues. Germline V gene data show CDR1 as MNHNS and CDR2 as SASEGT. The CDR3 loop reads CASSEGTGFVQPQHF. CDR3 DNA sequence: TGTGCCAGCAGTGAAGGGACAGGGTTCGTTCAGCCCCAGCATTTT.

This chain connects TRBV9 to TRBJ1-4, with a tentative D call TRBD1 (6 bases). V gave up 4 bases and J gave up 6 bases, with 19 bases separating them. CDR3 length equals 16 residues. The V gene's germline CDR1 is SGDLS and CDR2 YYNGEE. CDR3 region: CASSPGGGHVDEKLFF. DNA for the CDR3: TGTGCCAGCAGCCCCGGGGGGGGCCATGTGGATGAAAAACTGTTTTTT.

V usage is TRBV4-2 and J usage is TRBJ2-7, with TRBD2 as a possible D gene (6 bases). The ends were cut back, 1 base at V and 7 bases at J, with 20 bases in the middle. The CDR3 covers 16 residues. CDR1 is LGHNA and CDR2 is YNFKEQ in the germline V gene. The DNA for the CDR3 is TGTGCCAGCAGCCAAGGGCTAACGGGAGCCCTCCCGGAGCAGTACTTC. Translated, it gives CASSQGLTGALPEQYF.

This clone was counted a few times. The CDR3 nucleotides read TGTGCCTCCACGGGTCGAGAGCAAGAGACCCAGTACTTC. This encodes CASTGREQETQYF. The rearrangement links TRBV30 to TRBJ2-5; D not certain. CDR1 is GTSNPN, CDR2 SVGIG, per germline (reference sequence). Trimming pared 7 bases from V and 2 bases from J, leaving 14 bases between. This CDR3 is 13 amino acids long.

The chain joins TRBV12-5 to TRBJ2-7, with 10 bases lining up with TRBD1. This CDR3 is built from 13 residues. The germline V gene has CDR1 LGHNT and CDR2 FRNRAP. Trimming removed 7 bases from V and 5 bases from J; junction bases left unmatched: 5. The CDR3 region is CASAQTGGNEQYF. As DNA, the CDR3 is TGTGCTAGTGCCCAGACAGGGGGCAACGAGCAGTACTTC.

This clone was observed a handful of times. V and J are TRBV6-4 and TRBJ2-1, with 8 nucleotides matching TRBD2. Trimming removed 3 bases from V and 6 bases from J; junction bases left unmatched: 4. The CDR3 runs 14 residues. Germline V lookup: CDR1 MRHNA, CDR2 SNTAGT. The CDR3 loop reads CASSEGLESNEQFF. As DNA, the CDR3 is TGTGCCAGCAGTGAGGGACTAGAGAGCAATGAGCAGTTCTTC.

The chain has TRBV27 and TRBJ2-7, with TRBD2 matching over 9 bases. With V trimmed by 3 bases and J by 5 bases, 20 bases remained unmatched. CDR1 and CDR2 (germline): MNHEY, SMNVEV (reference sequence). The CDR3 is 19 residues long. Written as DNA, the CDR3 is TGTGCCAGCAGTTTTTCGACCTCATTTCCTAGCGGGAAAAGAGACGAGCAGTACTTC. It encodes CASSFSTSFPSGKRDEQYF.

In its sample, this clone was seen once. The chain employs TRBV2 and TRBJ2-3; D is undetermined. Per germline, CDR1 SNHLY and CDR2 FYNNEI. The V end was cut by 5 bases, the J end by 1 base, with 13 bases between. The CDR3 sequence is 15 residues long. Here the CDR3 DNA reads TGTGCCAGCAGTTTCCTGGCCTCTGGCACAGATACGCAGTATTTT. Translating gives CASSFLASGTDTQYF.

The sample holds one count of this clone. CDR3: CASSFGSQETQYF. The DNA of the CDR3 is TGTGCCAGCAGCTTTGGCAGCCAAGAGACCCAGTACTTC. The rearrangement uses TRBV5-4 and TRBJ2-5; no clear D gene. The V gene's germline CDR1 is SGHNT and CDR2 YYREEE (reference sequence). V was cut by 2 bases and J by 1 base, with 6 bases left in between. This CDR3 contains 13 residues.

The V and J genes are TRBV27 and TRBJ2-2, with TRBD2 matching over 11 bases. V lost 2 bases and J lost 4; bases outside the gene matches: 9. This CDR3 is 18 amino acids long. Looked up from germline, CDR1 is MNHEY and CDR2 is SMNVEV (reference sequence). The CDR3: CASSLTTSGRRITGELFF. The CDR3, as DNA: TGTGCCAGCAGTTTAACAACTAGCGGGAGAAGAATCACCGGGGAGCTGTTTTTT.

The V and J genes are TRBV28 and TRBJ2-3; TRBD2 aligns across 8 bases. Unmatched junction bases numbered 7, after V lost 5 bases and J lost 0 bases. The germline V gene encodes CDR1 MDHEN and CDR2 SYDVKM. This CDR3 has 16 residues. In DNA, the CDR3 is TGTGCCAGCAGTCGGCCAGCGGGAGCAAGCACAGATACGCAGTATTTT. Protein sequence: CASSRPAGASTDTQYF.

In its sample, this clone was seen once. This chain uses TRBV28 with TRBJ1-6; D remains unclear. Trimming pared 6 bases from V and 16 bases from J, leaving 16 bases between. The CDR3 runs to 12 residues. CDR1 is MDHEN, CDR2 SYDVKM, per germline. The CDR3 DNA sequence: TGTGCCAGCAGCCGACAAAAGCTTCCTCTCCACTTT. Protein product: CASSRQKLPLHF.

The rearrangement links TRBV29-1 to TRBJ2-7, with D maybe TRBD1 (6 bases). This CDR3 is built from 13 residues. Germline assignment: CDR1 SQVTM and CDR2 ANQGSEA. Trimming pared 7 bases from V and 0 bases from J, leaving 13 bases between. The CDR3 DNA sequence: TGCAGCGCTACAGGGCCGAGCTCCTACGAGCAGTACTTC. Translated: CSATGPSSYEQYF.

In DNA, the CDR3 is TGCGCCAGCAGCTTGGGGACAGCTAAAGACTATGGCTACACCTTC. It is translated as CASSLGTAKDYGYTF. The rearrangement joins TRBV5-1 to TRBJ1-2, with a weak D call TRBD1 (6 bases). CDR1 is SGHRS, CDR2 YFSETQ, per germline. Trimming stripped 0 bases from V and 3 bases from J, with 12 bases between. The CDR3 has 15 amino acids.

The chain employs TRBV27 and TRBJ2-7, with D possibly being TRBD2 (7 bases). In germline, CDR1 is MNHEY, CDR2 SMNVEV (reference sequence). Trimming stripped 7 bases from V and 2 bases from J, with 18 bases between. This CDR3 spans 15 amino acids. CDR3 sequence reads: CASKAGDNIPYEQYF. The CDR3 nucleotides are TGTGCCAGCAAGGCGGGGGACAATATTCCCTACGAGCAGTACTTC.

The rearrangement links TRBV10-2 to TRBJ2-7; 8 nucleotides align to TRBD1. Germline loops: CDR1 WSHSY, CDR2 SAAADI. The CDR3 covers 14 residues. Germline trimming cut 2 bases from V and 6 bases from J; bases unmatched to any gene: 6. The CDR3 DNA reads TGCGCCAGCAGTGAGACAGGGGGGTTGGCCGAGCAGTACTTC. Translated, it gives CASSETGGLAEQYF.